The clone carrying this T cell receptor beta chain was observed a handful of times. The target antigen is unknown. The data stem from a study of human T cells and chemical hapten exposure. Regarding the study as a whole: TCRs above 1 in 1000 frequency did not change with DPC sensitization. Patch test scores rose with PT1 expanded TCR counts, a positive correlation.

For the library, individual cDNA molecules each received unique molecular identifiers. TCRdb called the RACE reads again in MiXCR, with one record for every CDR3 protein. The sample yields just under 350,000 distinct CDR3 sequences, about 7% seen once. V shed 6 bases and J 5 bases; nucleotides not matched to a gene: 8. Germline loops: CDR1 SQVTM, CDR2 ANQGSEA. CDR3 length: 14 amino acids. The sample's time point: patch test 1, 2 weeks after DPC sensitization. Treatment meaning: therapeutic diphenylcyclopropenone sensitization with weekly scalp DPC. This specimen was whole blood, taken in connection with sensitization to the hapten diphenylcyclopropenone (DPC). The gene calls are TRBV29-1 and TRBJ1-4; 8 bases match TRBD1. This sequence was found in a young woman with alopecia areata. Some clones in this sample may be carry-over from other donors' samples. CDR3 coding DNA: TGCAGCGTCCCCGGGACAGGAGAAAATGAAAAACTGTTTTTT. As protein: CSVPGTGENEKLFF.